Below are 21 T cell receptor beta chains sequenced from a single sample in a study of cytomegalovirus exposure and HLA in healthy donors. Use of 60 Vbeta and 13 Jbeta primers characterized the PCR. TCRdb's table, derived via immunoSEQ multiplex PCR, lists solely in-frame clones and lacks some. The table lists about 150,000 clones, about 85% of them singletons. Sequencing used PBMCs. These receptors were taken from a woman aged 18-35 years in good health and CMV-seronegative.

This clone was recorded once. V gene TRBV4-1 combines with J gene TRBJ2-7; TRBD2 might be the D (5 bases). Trimming cost V 2 bases and J 5 bases, with 13 bases left between them. The CDR3 is made up of 14 amino acids. Looked up from germline, CDR1 is MGHRA and CDR2 is YSYEKL. Written as DNA, the CDR3 is TGCGCCAGCAGCCAAAGAGGGATACAGAACGAGCAGTACTTC. Translated: CASSQRGIQNEQYF.

CDR3 DNA sequence: TGTGCCAGCTCCCCCGGACAGCGGACCTACGAGCAGTACTTC. It encodes CASSPGQRTYEQYF. This sequence joins TRBV18 and TRBJ2-7; D perhaps matches TRBD1 (6 bases). With 6 bases removed from V and 2 bases from J, the gap between germline ends came to 14 bases. Per the germline V gene, CDR1 is KGHSH and CDR2 is LQKENI. The CDR3 has 14 amino acids.

This chain joins TRBV28 and TRBJ1-2; 9 positions match TRBD1. With V trimmed by 11 bases and J by 5 bases, 6 bases remained unmatched. This CDR3 is 12 amino acids long. In germline, CDR1 is MDHEN, CDR2 SYDVKM. For the CDR3, the DNA is TGTGCCGTAGGACAGGGGACTTATGGCTACACCTTC. This encodes CAVGQGTYGYTF.

Notes on this clone: Within the sample, other DNA sequences also encode this same CDR3. The CDR3 loop reads CASSQLAGVGNEQFF. As DNA, the CDR3 is TGCGCCAGCAGCCAATTAGCGGGAGTCGGCAATGAGCAGTTCTTC. The V call is TRBV4-1, the J call TRBJ2-1; 9 nucleotides agree with TRBD2. Germline CDR1 reads MGHRA; CDR2 reads YSYEKL. V shed 2 bases and J 6 bases; nucleotides not matched to a gene: 5. This CDR3 spans 15 amino acids.

J is TRBJ1-5 and V is TRBV6-5; the match to TRBD1 covers 9 bases. The length of the CDR3 is 15 residues. Germline V lookup: CDR1 MNHEY, CDR2 SVGAGI. The V segment lost 6 bases and the J segment 5 bases; nucleotides outside the gene matches: 8. This CDR3 is CASSRGQGRDQPQHF. The CDR3, as DNA: TGTGCCAGCAGCAGGGGACAGGGTAGGGATCAGCCCCAGCATTTT.

The chain employs TRBV28 and TRBJ1-5; 11 bases align to TRBD1. In germline, CDR1 is MDHEN, CDR2 SYDVKM. The CDR3 contains 15 residues. V dropped 5 bases and J dropped 5; count of bases not matched to a gene: 5. The CDR3 DNA reads as TGTGCCAGCAGTCCTCGGACAGGGGGCCATCAGCCCCAGCATTTT. Translated, it gives CASSPRTGGHQPQHF.

This clone has only one observation. The chain carries TRBV30 and TRBJ2-7, with D perhaps matching TRBD1 (5 bases). Germline values: CDR1 GTSNPN, CDR2 SVGIG (reference sequence). The V gene lost 0 bases and the J gene lost 2 bases, with 11 bases spanning the gap. The CDR3 consists of 14 residues. In DNA form, the CDR3 reads TGTGCCTGGAGTGTAGTCGACAGAACCTACGAGCAGTACTTC. It translates to CAWSVVDRTYEQYF.

The DNA of the CDR3 is TGTGCCAGCACCGTTAGAGGGCTAGCGGGGGGCCTTTCCTACAATGAGCAGTTCTTC. Its protein is CASTVRGLAGGLSYNEQFF. The rearrangement links TRBV11-2 to TRBJ2-1, with 11 nucleotides matching TRBD2. The CDR3 runs to 19 residues. V lost 7 bases to trimming and J lost 1 base; unmatched junction nucleotides: 15. CDR1 is SGHAT, CDR2 FQNNGV, per germline.

This clone was counted a few times. V usage is TRBV4-3 and J usage is TRBJ1-4; D remains ambiguous. Germline V gene data show CDR1 as LGHNA and CDR2 as YSLEER. V lost 4 bases and J lost 8, with 17 bases in between. The length of the CDR3 is 15 residues. CDR3 in amino acids: CASSPSRYSGEKLFF. In DNA, the CDR3 is TGCGCCAGCAGCCCATCAAGGTATTCCGGGGAAAAACTGTTTTTT.

The chain links TRBV18 to TRBJ2-7; D uncertain. Germline V gene lookup returns CDR1 KGHSH and CDR2 LQKENI. CDR3 length equals 12 residues. The ends were cut back, 5 bases at V and 0 bases at J, with 5 bases in the middle. The CDR3 loop reads CASSYSSYEQYF. In nucleotides, the CDR3 is TGTGCCAGCTCATATTCCTCCTACGAGCAGTACTTC. The complete variable domain, with remaining parts taken from reference TRBV18 and TRBJ2-7, reads NAGVMQNPRHLVRRRGQEARLRCSPMKGHSHVYWYRQLPEEGLKFMVYLQKENIIDESGMPKERFSAEFPKEGPSILRIQQVVRGDSAAYFCASSYSSYEQYFGPGTRLTVT.

The chain combines TRBV28 with TRBJ1-2, with no clear D. In germline, CDR1 is MDHEN, CDR2 SYDVKM. CDR3 length: 13 residues. Trimming left V 7 bases short and J 6 bases short, with 15 bases between. The CDR3 here is CASTVSVSNGYTF. CDR3 DNA sequence: TGTGCCAGCACAGTCTCCGTTTCGAATGGCTACACCTTC.

The chain has TRBV5-1 and TRBJ1-3; 8 nucleotides match TRBD1. This CDR3 has 14 amino acids. Germline V gives CDR1 SGHRS, CDR2 YFSETQ. J was trimmed by 8 bases and V by 4 bases; bases with no gene match: 8. Written as DNA, the CDR3 is TGCGCCAGCAGCCCGAACGGACAGGGAGACACCATATATTTT. This encodes CASSPNGQGDTIYF.

V is TRBV28 and J is TRBJ2-2; tentatively, D is TRBD1 (5 bases). This CDR3 is 14 amino acids long. Trimming removed 2 bases from V and 4 bases from J, with 8 bases in between. Germline V gene sequence: CDR1 MDHEN, CDR2 SYDVKM. This chain's CDR3 is CASSLQGSTGELFF. The CDR3 DNA reads as TGTGCCAGCAGTTTACAGGGAAGCACCGGGGAGCTGTTTTTT.

This chain uses TRBV27 with TRBJ2-1; TRBD2 aligns across 11 bases. CDR1 is MNHEY, CDR2 SMNVEV, per germline (reference sequence). Trimming cost V 6 bases and J 4 bases; bases outside gene matches: 5. The CDR3 runs to 15 residues. The CDR3 protein is CASSRLAGSYNEQFF. CDR3 nucleotide sequence: TGTGCCAGCAGCCGACTAGCGGGATCGTACAATGAGCAGTTCTTC.

This chain connects TRBV4-3 to TRBJ2-3; TRBD2 matches 8 bases. The CDR3 runs 18 residues. Germline V lookup: CDR1 LGHNA, CDR2 YSLEER. The J segment lost 2 bases and the V segment lost 0 bases, leaving 10 bases of the junction unmatched. For the CDR3, the DNA is TGCGCCAGCAGCCAAGATGTCACTAGCGGACCGCACACAGATACGCAGTATTTT. Its protein is CASSQDVTSGPHTDTQYF.

The J gene is TRBJ2-3, the V gene TRBV19; TRBD2 might be the D (6 bases). The CDR3 is made up of 12 amino acids. V was cut by 5 bases and J by 3 bases, with 6 bases left in between. Germline loops: CDR1 LNHDA, CDR2 SQIVND (reference sequence). The CDR3 here is CASSAGTDTQYF. The CDR3 DNA reads TGTGCCAGTAGTGCGGGGACAGATACGCAGTATTTT. Filled out from reference TRBV19 and TRBJ2-3, the complete variable domain reads DGGITQSPKYLFRKEGQNVTLSCEQNLNHDAMYWYRQDPGQGLRLIYYSQIVNDFQKGDIAEGYSVSREKKESFPLTVTSAQKNPTAFYLCASSAGTDTQYFGPGTRLTVL.

This chain uses TRBV11-2 with TRBJ2-3; D gene ambiguous. Trimming removed 0 bases from V and 4 bases from J, with 5 bases in between. Germline lookup yields CDR1 SGHAT and CDR2 FQNNGV. The CDR3 has 13 residues. DNA for the CDR3: TGTGCCAGCAGCTTAGATGTAGCAGATACGCAGTATTTT. Amino acids: CASSLDVADTQYF. The variable domain in full, completed from reference TRBV11-2 and TRBJ2-3, reads EAGVAQSPRYKIIEKRQSVAFWCNPISGHATLYWYQQILGQGPKLLIQFQNNGVVDDSQLPKDRFSAERLKGVDSTLKIQPAKLEDSAVYLCASSLDVADTQYFGPGTRLTVL.

The gene calls are TRBV6-5 and TRBJ2-7; 7 bases match TRBD2. The ends lost 6 bases at V and 6 bases at J; junction bases unmatched: 11. CDR3 length: 14 amino acids. CDR1 and CDR2 from the germline V gene are MNHEY and SVGAGI. The CDR3 nucleotides read TGTGCCAGCAGGGTGCTAGCGACGGGGGGCGAGCAGTACTTC. Protein sequence: CASRVLATGGEQYF.

The chain uses TRBV7-2 and TRBJ2-2, with unresolved D. V shed 0 bases and J shed 5 bases, with 10 bases lying between them. The CDR3 sequence is 15 residues long. Per germline, CDR1 SGHTA and CDR2 FQGNSA. CDR3 in amino acids: CASSLALTGTGELFF. The CDR3 region has the DNA TGTGCCAGCAGCTTAGCGCTAACCGGTACCGGGGAGCTGTTTTTT. The full variable domain, rest sourced from reference TRBV7-2 and TRBJ2-2, is GAGVSQSPSNKVTEKGKDVELRCDPISGHTALYWYRQSLGQGLEFLIYFQGNSAPDKSGLPSDRFSAERTGGSVSTLTIQRTQQEDSAVYLCASSLALTGTGELFFGEGSRLTVL.

The chain has TRBV4-1 and TRBJ1-4; D unresolved. The CDR3 spans 13 residues. The V gene lost 1 base and the J gene lost 5 bases, with 5 bases spanning the gap. Looked up from germline, CDR1 is MGHRA and CDR2 is YSYEKL. The CDR3 nucleotides read TGCGCCAGCAGCCAAGCCGTCAATGAAAAACTGTTTTTT. The encoded protein is CASSQAVNEKLFF.

This sequence joins TRBV19 and TRBJ1-1; D ambiguous. The CDR3 spans 13 residues. Germline assignment: CDR1 LNHDA and CDR2 SQIVND (reference sequence). Trimming stripped 3 bases from V and 1 base from J, with 6 bases between. Written as DNA, the CDR3 is TGTGCCAGTAGTATTTTGGCGAACACTGAAGCTTTCTTT. This sequence encodes CASSILANTEAFF.